This is a list of T cell receptor beta chains from one sample in a study of blood T cell repertoires in COVID-19. The assay was immunoSEQ multiplex PCR, and TCRdb's table has in-frame clones only and misses some. This repertoire shows 60,000 to 75,000 clones, 65% to 90% found once; its top ten account for around 19%. The source material was peripheral blood. Receptors were obtained from a human donor in a cohort sampled during active COVID-19. The CDR3 runs from the conserved cysteine through the conserved F or W. D genes are given only for firm matches. Clone sizes are given selectively: once, few, many, or a class where the clone is expanded.

>TRBV7-2|NA|14|TRBD1|TRBJ2-5
TGTGCCAGCAGACGTGACAGGGGGCCGGAGACCCAGTACTTC
CASRRDRGPETQYF
>TRBV29-1|few|18|TRBD2|TRBJ2-3
TGCAGCGTCCGGGGGTCTCTGACTAGCGGGGGGACCACAGATACGCAGTATTTT
CSVRGSLTSGGTTDTQYF
>TRBV19|few|15|NA|TRBJ1-3
TGTGCCGCAAAGGCGGGGACGAGCTCTGGAAACACCATATATTTT
CAAKAGTSSGNTIYF
>TRBV11-2|NA|15|NA|TRBJ2-2
TGTGCCAGCAGCTTAGATCTCCTGAACACCGGGGAGCTGTTTTTT
CASSLDLLNTGELFF
>TRBV11-3|NA|14|NA|TRBJ1-4
TGTGCCAGCAGCACGGGACAAAGGTCCGAAAAACTGTTTTTT
CASSTGQRSEKLFF
>TRBV29-1|NA|12|TRBD1|TRBJ2-1
TGCAGAATCGGACAGGGGGTTGGTGAGCAGTTCTTC
CRIGQGVGEQFF
>TRBV6-4|NA|11|NA|TRBJ1-2
TGTGCCAGCAGTGACAGAGGTGGCTACACCTTC
CASSDRGGYTF
>TRBV6-1|NA|14|NA|TRBJ1-2
TGTGCCAGCAGTGAGAGGGTAACTAACTATGGCTACACCTTC
CASSERVTNYGYTF
>TRBV7-2|NA|17|TRBD2|TRBJ2-3
TGTGCCAGCAGCTTTACCCGGGGGGGTAGTTTCACAGATACGCAGTATTTT
CASSFTRGGSFTDTQYF
>TRBV30|NA|14|NA|TRBJ2-3
TGTGCCTGGAGGATTGCGGGATCCACAGATACGCAGTATTTT
CAWRIAGSTDTQYF
>TRBV19|NA|16|TRBD1|TRBJ2-2
TGTGCCAGTAGTCTCCGGGACAGGGTCAACACCGGGGAGCTGTTTTTT
CASSLRDRVNTGELFF
>TRBV29-1|NA|11|NA|TRBJ2-7
TGCAGCTTACCGGTGGCCTACGAGCAGTACTTC
CSLPVAYEQYF
>TRBV4-3|NA|15|NA|TRBJ2-6
TGCGCCAGCAGCCTTAAGGGGGCTGGGGCCAACGTCCTGACTTTC
CASSLKGAGANVLTF
>TRBV5-1|NA|15|TRBD1|TRBJ1-1
TGCGCCAGCAGCCCAACCACAGGGGGAGGCACTGAAGCTTTCTTT
CASSPTTGGGTEAFF
>TRBV18|NA|15|TRBD2|TRBJ2-2
TGTGCCAGCTCAGCGGAGCGGGGGTTGTCCGGGGAGCTGTTTTTT
CASSAERGLSGELFF
>TRBV18|NA|15|NA|TRBJ1-1
TGTGCCAGCTCACCTAGTTCCGATTCGAACACTGAAGCTTTCTTT
CASSPSSDSNTEAFF
>TRBV6-6|NA|15|NA|TRBJ1-2
TGTGCCAGCAGTTCCCAGAGCGATACCTTATATGGCTACACCTTC
CASSSQSDTLYGYTF
>TRBV6-1|once|15|TRBD1|TRBJ2-7
TGTGCCAGCAGTGAAGAGTGGACAGGAGCTAGAGAGCAGTACTTC
CASSEEWTGAREQYF
>TRBV30|NA|13|NA|TRBJ2-3
TGTGCCTGGACCCTACGGACCCAGGGAACGCAGTATTTT
CAWTLRTQGTQYF
>TRBV30|NA|15|NA|TRBJ1-4
TGTGCCTGGAGTGTCCCGGTAGCTAGTAATGAAAAACTGTTTTTT
CAWSVPVASNEKLFF
>TRBV6-5|NA|12|NA|TRBJ1-1
TGTGCCAGCAGGTTGAGGGACACTGAAGCTTTCTTT
CASRLRDTEAFF
>TRBV10-3|NA|15|TRBD1|TRBJ2-5
TGTGCCATTACTCCCGGGACAGGGGGCAGAGAGACCCAGTACTTC
CAITPGTGGRETQYF
>TRBV9|NA|15|TRBD2|TRBJ2-2
TGTGCCAGCAGCCGACGGGGGGTTGACACCGGGGAGCTGTTTTTT
CASSRRGVDTGELFF
>TRBV19|NA|11|NA|TRBJ1-1
TGTGCCAGTAGTGGCCCAGCGAAAGCTTTCTTT
CASSGPAKAFF
>TRBV9|NA|15|NA|TRBJ2-5
TGTGCCAGCAGCGTAGCCAGCCAGGGACAAGAGACCCAGTACTTC
CASSVASQGQETQYF
>TRBV11-2|NA|12|NA|TRBJ1-1
TGTGCCAGCAGCTTAAGGTTCCGGGGAGCTTTCTTT
CASSLRFRGAFF
>TRBV29-1|NA|14|NA|TRBJ1-4
TGCAGCGTTGCATCAGGTGCAACTAATGAAAAACTGTTTTTT
CSVASGATNEKLFF
>TRBV7-2|NA|16|TRBD2|TRBJ2-7
TGTGCCAGCAGCTTAGGGAGGACTAGCGGGGGGTACGAGCAGTACTTC
CASSLGRTSGGYEQYF
>TRBV7-8|NA|16|TRBD1|TRBJ2-3
TGTGCCAGCAGCTCGAACGACAGGGCCAACACAGATACGCAGTATTTT
CASSSNDRANTDTQYF